What follows are 2 T cell receptor beta chains derived from one specimen sequenced in a study of T cell responses to AZD1222 COVID-19 vaccine. The repertoire was sequenced with immunoSEQ multiplex PCR; TCRdb's copy has only in-frame clones and lacks some. The top ten hold less than 12% of the sample, which has some 80,000 clones, around 89% seen once. The specimen was peripheral blood, collected 28 days after the second dose of the MenACWY control vaccine. All receptors come from an adult who received the MenACWY meningococcal vaccine as a control.

This chain links TRBV14 with TRBJ2-7, with D unresolved. V was cut by 4 bases and J by 0 bases, with 4 bases left in between. This CDR3 spans 12 amino acids. Germline V gene sequence: CDR1 SGHDN, CDR2 FVKESK. DNA for the CDR3: TGTGCCAGCAGCCCGCTCTCCTACGAGCAGTACTTC. The encoded protein is CASSPLSYEQYF.

The rearrangement joins TRBV12-3 or TRBV12-4 to TRBJ1-6; D call uncertain. V dropped 5 bases and J dropped 9 bases, with 11 bases sitting between them. The CDR3 runs to 13 residues. The CDR3 region has the DNA TGTGCCAGCAGTCGTTACCAAGGTTCACCCCTCCACTTT. Its translation is CASSRYQGSPLHF.